Below, 30 T cell receptor beta chains from the same sample are listed, as sequenced in a study of CD8+ T cells in alopecia areata. Specified treatment: oral pan-JAK inhibitor, 5-10 mg twice daily. RNA extraction was followed by reverse transcription into cDNA, which acted as the sequencing template. Assay used: immunoSEQ multiplex PCR; TCRdb lists only in-frame clones, some missing. The table lists 140,000 to 150,000 clones, about 56% of them singletons. The source was CD8+ T cells sorted from blood, collected at week 4, from a patient treated with tofacitinib. Receptor source: a human donor with alopecia areata.

This clone was picked up a small number of times. The chain uses TRBV7-9 and TRBJ1-5, with no clear D. Trimming cost V 5 bases and J 2 bases, with 10 bases left between them. In germline, CDR1 is SEHNR, CDR2 FQNEAQ (reference sequence). The CDR3 has 14 amino acids. The chain's CDR3 is CASSQRRGNQPQHF. The DNA for the CDR3 is TGTGCCAGCAGCCAGAGACGGGGCAATCAGCCCCAGCATTTT.

The rearrangement links TRBV4-1 to TRBJ2-5, with a tentative D call TRBD2 (5 bases). Per germline, CDR1 MGHRA and CDR2 YSYEKL. V lost 2 bases to trimming and J lost 5 bases, with 9 bases between them. The CDR3 totals 13 residues. This CDR3 is CASSQRGGETQYF. The CDR3, as DNA: TGCGCCAGCAGCCAAAGAGGCGGGGAGACCCAGTACTTC.

This clone was found a few times. The chain uses TRBV11-2 and TRBJ2-5, with a tentative D call TRBD2 (6 bases). V was trimmed by 2 bases and J by 5 bases, leaving 12 bases between them. The germline V gene has CDR1 SGHAT and CDR2 FQNNGV. The CDR3 covers 14 residues. CDR3 amino acids: CASSLFPRGETQYF. The CDR3 DNA sequence: TGTGCCAGCAGCTTATTTCCCCGGGGGGAGACCCAGTACTTC.

The chain recombines TRBV6-5 with TRBJ2-7; D gene ambiguous. This CDR3 spans 13 amino acids. CDR1 MNHEY and CDR2 SVGAGI come from the germline V gene. Between the trimmed V and J ends, which lost 8 bases and 5 bases, there was a span of 16 bases. The CDR3 is CASASYRANEQYF. CDR3 in DNA: TGTGCCAGCGCCAGTTATAGGGCCAACGAGCAGTACTTC.

The rearrangement links TRBV11-1 to TRBJ2-2; D call uncertain. Germline CDR1 reads SGHAT; CDR2 reads FQDESV (reference sequence). The CDR3 sequence is 13 residues long. The ends were cut back, 3 bases at V and 7 bases at J, with 9 bases in the middle. The CDR3 DNA reads TGTGCCAGCAGCTTCCTAGAAGGCGGGGAGCTGTTTTTT. Its translation: CASSFLEGGELFF. Based on the CDR3 plus reference TRBV11-1 and TRBJ2-2, the full variable domain is EAEVAQSPRYKITEKSQAVAFWCDPISGHATLYWYRQILGQGPELLVQFQDESVVDDSQLPKDRFSAERLKGVDSTLKIQPAELGDSAMYLCASSFLEGGELFFGEGSRLTVL.

The J gene is TRBJ2-7, the V gene TRBV27; D remains ambiguous. The CDR3 is made up of 12 amino acids. Germline-derived CDR1 and CDR2 are MNHEY and SMNVEV (reference sequence). Trimming cost V 7 bases and J 6 bases, with 13 bases left between them. The CDR3: CASKFVGSEQYF. CDR3 nucleotide sequence: TGTGCCAGCAAATTCGTGGGGTCCGAGCAGTACTTC.

This clone was observed a few times. The chain is built from TRBV5-1 and TRBJ2-1, with D possibly being TRBD2 (6 bases). Between the trimmed V and J ends, which lost 6 bases and 4 bases, there was a span of 14 bases. Germline V CDR1 and CDR2: SGHRS, YFSETQ. There are 14 residues in the CDR3. The CDR3 DNA follows: TGCGCCAGCACCCATAGCGGACAATACAATGAGCAGTTCTTC. It codes for CASTHSGQYNEQFF. Full variable domain (missing parts from reference TRBV5-1 and TRBJ2-1): KAGVTQTPRYLIKTRGQQVTLSCSPISGHRSVSWYQQTPGQGLQFLFEYFSETQRNKGNFPGRFSGRQFSNSRSEMNVSTLELGDSALYLCASTHSGQYNEQFFGPGTRLTVL.

This sequence joins TRBV27 and TRBJ2-7; 8 bases map to TRBD1. The V gene end was trimmed by 5 bases and the J gene end by 7 bases; junction bases not matched to a gene: 7. Germline V gene sequence: CDR1 MNHEY, CDR2 SMNVEV (reference sequence). The CDR3 loop spans 13 amino acids. In DNA form, the CDR3 reads TGTGCCAGCAGTCTAGACAGGGGCTTGGAGCAGTACTTC. Translating gives CASSLDRGLEQYF.

The V call is TRBV11-2, the J call TRBJ1-2; a possible D gene is TRBD1 (6 bases). The CDR3 contains 14 residues. Germline CDR1 and CDR2: SGHAT and FQNNGV. V gave up 3 bases and J gave up 2 bases, with 10 bases separating them. CDR3 DNA: TGTGCCAGCAGCTTTTTGGGACAAAACTATGGCTACACCTTC. It encodes CASSFLGQNYGYTF.

This chain uses TRBV4-1 with TRBJ2-1; the D call may be TRBD1 or TRBD2 (5 bases each). The length of the CDR3 is 14 residues. Germline CDR1 and CDR2: MGHRA and YSYEKL. V gave up 3 bases and J gave up 14 bases, with 20 bases separating them. The CDR3 loop is CASSQTRTTLGEFF. In DNA form, the CDR3 reads TGCGCCAGCAGCCAGACCCGGACCACCCTGGGGGAGTTCTTC.

This chain links TRBV27 with TRBJ2-7; 7 bases agree with TRBD1. Germline V CDR1 and CDR2: MNHEY, SMNVEV (reference sequence). The CDR3 sequence is 14 residues long. V was pared by 5 bases and J by 0 bases, with 4 bases of the junction left unmatched. The CDR3 DNA reads TGTGCCAGCAGTCCGGCAGGGGGCTCCTACGAGCAGTACTTC. It translates to CASSPAGGSYEQYF.

This chain links TRBV25-1 with TRBJ2-6; maybe TRBD1 (6 bases). In germline, CDR1 is MGHDK, CDR2 SYGVNS. CDR3 length: 13 residues. The V gene lost 9 bases and the J gene lost 2 bases, with 8 bases spanning the gap. CDR3 sequence reads: CASQGTGANVLTF. The CDR3 DNA is TGTGCCAGTCAGGGGACTGGGGCCAACGTCCTGACTTTC.

The chain is built from TRBV6-4 and TRBJ2-2; 7 bases align to TRBD1. The J segment lost 5 bases and the V segment lost 8 bases, leaving 5 bases of the junction unmatched. The CDR3 runs to 13 residues. The germline CDR1 and CDR2 sequences are MRHNA and SNTAGT. The CDR3 protein is CASQGEETGELFF. DNA of the CDR3: TGTGCCAGCCAGGGGGAAGAAACCGGGGAGCTGTTTTTT.

This chain connects TRBV25-1 to TRBJ2-3; D tentatively fits TRBD1 or TRBD2 (5 bases each). The CDR3 contains 15 residues. Germline V lookup: CDR1 MGHDK, CDR2 SYGVNS. V dropped 1 base and J dropped 3 bases, with 11 bases sitting between them. CDR3 coding DNA: TGTGCCAGCAGTGAATCTGGGGGACGAACAGATACGCAGTATTTT. It is translated as CASSESGGRTDTQYF.

The rearrangement links TRBV7-9 to TRBJ2-3; possibly TRBD1 or TRBD2 for D (5 bases each). V lost 0 bases and J 0 bases, leaving 13 bases between the germline ends. Germline CDR1 and CDR2: SEHNR and FQNEAQ (reference sequence). The CDR3 is made up of 17 amino acids. CDR3 sequence: CASSLAGTAFSTDTQYF. The CDR3 DNA reads as TGTGCCAGCAGCTTAGCAGGGACGGCCTTTAGCACAGATACGCAGTATTTT.

The genes are TRBV7-2 and TRBJ2-5; 9 bases align to TRBD2. Trimming at V came to 1 base and at J to 3 bases, leaving 3 bases not matched to a gene. The CDR3 sequence is 15 residues long. Germline CDR1 SGHTA, CDR2 FQGNSA. The CDR3 sequence: CASSLVVAGEETQYF. CDR3 nucleotides: TGTGCCAGCAGCTTAGTCGTAGCGGGGGAAGAGACCCAGTACTTC.

This chain uses TRBV7-9 with TRBJ2-2, with a tentative D call TRBD1 (5 bases). CDR1 and CDR2 from the germline V gene are SEHNR and FQNEAQ (reference sequence). V was shortened by 5 bases and J by 6 bases, with 10 bases between the two germline ends. This CDR3 is built from 13 residues. The CDR3 DNA is TGTGCCAGCAGCCACAAGGGGTCCGGGGAGCTGTTTTTT. Protein product: CASSHKGSGELFF.

The V and J genes are TRBV6-5 and TRBJ2-5, with TRBD1 identical over 8 bases. The trim removed 0 bases at V and 5 bases at J, leaving 5 bases unmatched. Germline lookup yields CDR1 MNHEY and CDR2 SVGAGI. The CDR3 totals 15 residues. This chain's CDR3 is CASSYSGTGGETQYF. CDR3 nucleotide sequence: TGTGCCAGCAGTTACTCCGGGACAGGTGGGGAGACCCAGTACTTC.

This clone was counted only a few times. Additional DNA sequences in this sample encode the identical CDR3. This chain connects TRBV27 to TRBJ2-5, with 8 bases aligning to TRBD2. The CDR3 runs 12 residues. V lost 5 bases, J lost 4 bases, and 0 bases stayed unmatched. Germline CDR1 is MNHEY and CDR2 is SMNVEV (reference sequence). The CDR3 DNA sequence: TGTGCCAGCAGTCGGGGGGGAGAGACCCAGTACTTC. This codes for CASSRGGETQYF.

In the case of this clone: Distinct nucleotide sequences in the sample also encode this CDR3. This sequence joins TRBV27 and TRBJ1-1; D is ambiguous. V was clipped by 3 bases and J by 1 base, with 6 bases between them. This CDR3 region has 13 residues. Germline CDR1 is MNHEY and CDR2 is SMNVEV (reference sequence). This CDR3 is CASSFGGNTEAFF. CDR3 coding DNA: TGTGCCAGCAGTTTCGGCGGGAACACTGAAGCTTTCTTT.

This chain links TRBV27 with TRBJ1-5; D unresolved. Germline V gene sequence: CDR1 MNHEY, CDR2 SMNVEV (reference sequence). The CDR3 contains 14 residues. V dropped 4 bases and J dropped 0 bases, with 7 bases sitting between them. CDR3 region: CASSWQHSNQPQHF. CDR3 bases: TGTGCCAGCAGTTGGCAACATAGCAATCAGCCCCAGCATTTT.

This sequence joins TRBV13 and TRBJ1-5; D not resolved. V lost 1 base to trimming and J lost 7 bases, with 5 bases between them. CDR3 length: 12 residues. Germline CDR1 is PRHDT and CDR2 is FYEKMQ (reference sequence). This CDR3 is CASSLDGQPQHF. Written as DNA, the CDR3 is TGTGCCAGCAGCTTAGATGGGCAGCCCCAGCATTTT.

This clone was picked up many times. The chain uses TRBV18 and TRBJ1-1, with D possibly being TRBD1 (5 bases). The CDR3 is made up of 15 amino acids. The germline CDR1 and CDR2 sequences are KGHSH and LQKENI. Trimming shortened V by 3 bases and J by 4 bases, and 15 bases separated the two germline ends. CDR3 DNA sequence: TGTGCCAGCTCACCGGTGGTCAGGGAGGGCACTGAAGCTTTCTTT. Its protein product is CASSPVVREGTEAFF. The full variable domain, its missing parts supplied by reference TRBV18 and TRBJ1-1, is NAGVMQNPRHLVRRRGQEARLRCSPMKGHSHVYWYRQLPEEGLKFMVYLQKENIIDESGMPKERFSAEFPKEGPSILRIQQVVRGDSAAYFCASSPVVREGTEAFFGQGTRLTVV.

This chain connects TRBV29-1 to TRBJ2-2; 12 bases fit TRBD1. The CDR3 consists of 17 residues. In germline, CDR1 is SQVTM, CDR2 ANQGSEA. The J segment lost 3 bases and the V segment lost 0 bases, leaving 5 bases of the junction unmatched. The CDR3 DNA is TGCAGCGTTGAAGATCACGGGGACAGGGGGCACACCGGGGAGCTGTTTTTT. It encodes CSVEDHGDRGHTGELFF.

The chain has TRBV7-6 and TRBJ2-1, with D perhaps being TRBD1 or TRBD2 (5 bases each). V gave up 5 bases and J gave up 2 bases, with 13 bases separating them. CDR1 SGHVS and CDR2 FNYEAQ come from the germline V gene. The CDR3 is made up of 15 amino acids. The CDR3: CASSQGRQPYNEQFF. The CDR3 nucleotides read TGTGCCAGCAGCCAGGGACGCCAGCCCTACAATGAGCAGTTCTTC.

The V and J genes are TRBV29-1 and TRBJ1-1; D is ambiguous. Germline V gives CDR1 SQVTM, CDR2 ANQGSEA. CDR3 length: 11 residues. V was cut by 5 bases and J by 0 bases, with 4 bases left in between. CDR3 protein: CSVRVNTEAFF. Here the CDR3 DNA reads TGCAGCGTTCGCGTGAACACTGAAGCTTTCTTT.

This clone was detected a few times. This chain connects TRBV6-5 to TRBJ2-5, with D unresolved. Germline V gene sequence: CDR1 MNHEY, CDR2 SVGAGI. The CDR3 contains 13 residues. V was pared by 6 bases and J by 7 bases, with 15 bases between. CDR3 bases: TGTGCCAGCAGAGACGGACGAGATGTGACCCAGTACTTC. Translating it yields CASRDGRDVTQYF.

A few counts support this clone. The rearrangement uses TRBV7-9 and TRBJ2-3; 7 bases align to TRBD1. The V segment lost 7 bases and the J segment 5 bases; nucleotides outside the gene matches: 9. The germline CDR1 and CDR2 sequences are SEHNR and FQNEAQ (reference sequence). The CDR3 is 14 residues long. CDR3 in amino acids: CASNRQGLEDTQYF. Here the CDR3 DNA reads TGTGCCAGCAACCGACAGGGTCTTGAAGATACGCAGTATTTT. Full variable domain (missing parts from reference TRBV7-9 and TRBJ2-3): DTGVSQNPRHKITKRGQNVTFRCDPISEHNRLYWYRQTLGQGPEFLTYFQNEAQLEKSRLLSDRFSAERPKGSFSTLEIQRTEQGDSAMYLCASNRQGLEDTQYFGPGTRLTVL.

Notes on this clone: Other nucleotide sequences in the sample specify the same CDR3. The V gene is TRBV29-1, the J gene TRBJ2-2; D remains ambiguous. V dropped 0 bases and J dropped 2 bases, with 1 base sitting between them. This CDR3 has 12 residues. Germline V CDR1 and CDR2: SQVTM, ANQGSEA. As DNA, the CDR3 is TGCAGCGTTGAAGAAAACACCGGGGAGCTGTTTTTT. Translated: CSVEENTGELFF.

The table lists this clone with a few counts. This sequence joins TRBV2 and TRBJ2-1; tentatively, D is TRBD2 (5 bases). In germline, CDR1 is SNHLY, CDR2 FYNNEI. Trimming shortened V by 5 bases and J by 3 bases, and 20 bases separated the two germline ends. This CDR3 is built from 17 residues. CDR3 DNA: TGTGCCAGCAGTCCCTCCCCGGGTAGCGCGGTCTACAATGAGCAGTTCTTC. Translating it yields CASSPSPGSAVYNEQFF.